Presented here are 23 T cell receptor beta chains from one specimen sequenced in a study of response to subunit inactivated influenza vaccine (dated by TCRdb to 2017 to 2018). The library relied on RT-PCR. The instrument was an Illumina HiSeq 2500. Starting from the raw public reads, TCRdb applied fastp trimming at Q25, assembled clones with MiXCR and retained in-frame beta chains. Entries that share a CDR3 protein sequence are merged under the most common genes and DNA. The table for this sample lists 500,000 to 650,000 distinct CDR3 sequences; around 8% of them were counted only once. 13% of the sample is held by the ten biggest clonotypes. Sequenced material: PBMCs from blood, taken less than 25 months after vaccination. The receptors here all came from a man aged 50-75 years who received an inactivated influenza vaccine. Donor details come from another sample of the same person, matched by shared clones.

This clonotype appeared a few times. The chain has TRBV6-1 and TRBJ1-5; D call uncertain. This CDR3 has 15 amino acids. Germline loops: CDR1 MNHNS, CDR2 SASEGT. V lost 3 bases and J lost 0, with 9 bases in between. Here the CDR3 DNA reads TGTGCCAGCAGTGATTGGAGGGTTAGCAATCAGCCCCAGCATTTT. Its translation is CASSDWRVSNQPQHF.

The J gene is TRBJ2-5, the V gene TRBV29-1, with D tentatively TRBD2 (5 bases). Per germline, CDR1 SQVTM and CDR2 ANQGSEA. The ends were cut back, 7 bases at V and 5 bases at J, with 14 bases in the middle. This CDR3 has 12 amino acids. CDR3 residues: CSGRKNRETQYF. The CDR3 nucleotides are TGCAGCGGGAGGAAAAATCGGGAGACCCAGTACTTC.

Only one count was recorded for this clonotype. Being one base from a much bigger clone, this may be a read error. V is TRBV3-1 and J is TRBJ2-5, with D unresolved. Germline assignment: CDR1 LGHDT and CDR2 YNNKEL (reference sequence). V lost 1 base and J 8 bases, leaving 11 bases between the germline ends. The CDR3 covers 13 residues. The CDR3 DNA reads as TGTGCCAGCAGCCAAGCGGGTCAGGATACCCAGTACTTC. The encoded protein is CASSQAGQDTQYF.

This clonotype was detected a few times. This rearrangement joins TRBV12-3 or TRBV12-4 to TRBJ2-3; tentatively, D is TRBD1 (6 bases). The length of the CDR3 is 20 residues. V was trimmed by 2 bases and J by 2 bases, leaving 26 bases between them. CDR3 protein: CASSLRSILRGKGSTDTQYF. As DNA, the CDR3 is TGTGCCAGCAGTTTAAGGTCTATTCTCAGGGGTAAAGGGTCCACAGATACGCAGTATTTT.

The V gene is TRBV5-1, the J gene TRBJ1-1, with D hard to call. The V end lost 2 bases, the J end lost 4 bases, and 12 bases lay between the germline ends. The CDR3 spans 14 residues. Germline V gives CDR1 SGHRS, CDR2 YFSETQ. In DNA form, the CDR3 reads TGCGCCAGCAGCTTCCGCCCAGGCAGCACTGAAGCTTTCTTT. Its protein is CASSFRPGSTEAFF.

The V call is TRBV6-1, the J call TRBJ2-7; 7 bases agree with TRBD1. The CDR3 consists of 14 residues. V lost 7 bases and J lost 9; bases outside the gene matches: 15. From germline, CDR1 is MNHNS and CDR2 SASEGT. The CDR3 bases are TGTGCCAGCACCACGGAACAGGGGCTACGATGGCAGTACTTC. Protein sequence: CASTTEQGLRWQYF.

The sample holds many counts of this clonotype. The chain links TRBV20-1 to TRBJ1-2; D call uncertain. CDR1 and CDR2 from the germline V gene are DFQATT and SNEGSKA (reference sequence). CDR3 length: 11 residues. V shed 2 bases and J shed 5 bases, with 6 bases lying between them. This chain's CDR3 is CSARRNYGYTF. The DNA for the CDR3 is TGCAGTGCTAGACGGAATTATGGCTACACCTTC.

The table lists this clonotype with a few counts. The chain employs TRBV7-9 and TRBJ2-1; the D gene is possibly TRBD2 (5 bases). V lost 1 base, J lost 6 bases, and 13 bases lay in between. Germline loops: CDR1 SEHNR, CDR2 FQNEAQ (reference sequence). This CDR3 is 15 amino acids long. In DNA, the CDR3 is TGTGCCAGCAGCTTAGGAGGGAAAGTCTCCAATGAGCAGTTCTTC. Translation gives CASSLGGKVSNEQFF.

This clonotype showed up many times. The J gene is TRBJ2-7, the V gene TRBV7-6; TRBD2 is a possible D gene (6 bases). This CDR3 contains 13 residues. Germline CDR1 is SGHVS and CDR2 is FNYEAQ. V was shortened by 5 bases and J by 6 bases, with 14 bases between the two germline ends. In nucleotides, the CDR3 is TGTGCCAGCAGCCGCAATGCGGGACTCGAGCAGTACTTC. It yields the protein CASSRNAGLEQYF.

The table lists this clonotype with a few counts. The chain carries TRBV3-1 and TRBJ2-2; perhaps TRBD1 as D (5 bases). Deletions cut 4 bases from V and 1 base from J, with 13 bases between. The CDR3 is 16 residues long. CDR1 and CDR2 from the germline V gene are LGHDT and YNNKEL (reference sequence). The CDR3 sequence is CASSLPTGRNTGELFF. The CDR3 DNA reads TGTGCCAGCAGCCTACCCACAGGTCGGAACACCGGGGAGCTGTTTTTT.

This CDR3 is CASSLALTKQFF. CDR3 DNA sequence: TGTGCCAGCAGCTTAGCGTTGACCAAGCAGTTCTTC. The chain has TRBV7-9 and TRBJ2-1, with D unclear. V was shortened by 0 bases and J by 11 bases, with 8 bases between the two germline ends. The CDR3 covers 12 residues. Germline lookup yields CDR1 SEHNR and CDR2 FQNEAQ (reference sequence).

This clonotype was counted between two and nine times. This sequence joins TRBV7-3 and TRBJ2-6, with 7 bases fitting TRBD1. V was pared by 8 bases and J by 2 bases, with 9 bases of the junction left unmatched. Germline CDR1 is SGHTA and CDR2 is FQGTGA. The CDR3 covers 16 residues. The CDR3 sequence: CASDHRQGAGANVLTF. Written as DNA, the CDR3 is TGTGCCAGCGACCATAGACAGGGAGCTGGGGCCAACGTCCTGACTTTC.

V and J are TRBV10-2 and TRBJ2-2; tentatively, D is TRBD1 or TRBD2 (5 bases each). The germline V gene has CDR1 WSHSY and CDR2 SAAADI. This CDR3 contains 14 residues. V was shortened by 8 bases and J by 0 bases, with 10 bases between the two germline ends. In nucleotides, the CDR3 is TGCGCCAGCGGGACGGCAGCGAACACCGGGGAGCTGTTTTTT. Encoded protein: CASGTAANTGELFF.

This clonotype has at least ten counts. This chain links TRBV7-2 with TRBJ2-7; no clear D. There are 14 residues in the CDR3. V was shortened by 3 bases and J by 3 bases, with 12 bases between the two germline ends. The germline CDR1 and CDR2 sequences are SGHTA and FQGNSA. The CDR3 sequence: CASSFSGPIYEQYF. The DNA of the CDR3 is TGTGCCAGCAGCTTCTCAGGACCTATCTACGAGCAGTACTTC. The variable domain in full, with the rest retrieved from reference TRBV7-2 and TRBJ2-7, is GAGVSQSPSNKVTEKGKDVELRCDPISGHTALYWYRQSLGQGLEFLIYFQGNSAPDKSGLPSDRFSAERTGGSVSTLTIQRTQQEDSAVYLCASSFSGPIYEQYFGPGTRLTVT.

This clonotype occurred a few times. The chain uses TRBV6-1 and TRBJ1-1, with a weak D call TRBD1 (5 bases). CDR1 MNHNS and CDR2 SASEGT come from the germline V gene. V was shortened by 6 bases and J by 0 bases, with 11 bases between the two germline ends. The CDR3 loop spans 14 amino acids. CDR3 region: CASRRETVNTEAFF. CDR3 sequence (DNA): TGTGCCAGCAGACGGGAGACAGTGAACACTGAAGCTTTCTTT.

V usage is TRBV6-2 or TRBV6-3 and J usage is TRBJ1-1; a weak D match, TRBD1 (5 bases). Trimming stripped 0 bases from V and 10 bases from J, with 12 bases between. The CDR3 has 13 amino acids. CDR1 and CDR2 (germline): MNHEY, SVGEGT. DNA for the CDR3: TGTGCCAGCAGTTACTCCTCGGGACCGCGAGCTTTCTTT. This gives the protein CASSYSSGPRAFF.

This clonotype was observed many times. The chain uses TRBV12-3 or TRBV12-4 and TRBJ2-5; 9 bases are shared with TRBD1. The length of the CDR3 is 14 residues. The J segment lost 7 bases and the V segment lost 6 bases, leaving 9 bases of the junction unmatched. DNA of the CDR3: TGTGCCAGCAGCCCGAGGACAGGGGTAGGGACCCAGTACTTC. This codes for CASSPRTGVGTQYF.

This chain joins TRBV5-1 and TRBJ2-5, with TRBD2 identical over 7 bases. The CDR3 is 17 residues long. The germline V gene has CDR1 SGHRS and CDR2 YFSETQ. V lost 0 bases and J lost 2; bases outside the gene matches: 10. CDR3 amino acids: CASSLAGFSGLQETQYF. For the CDR3, the DNA is TGCGCCAGCAGCTTGGCCGGTTTCTCGGGACTACAAGAGACCCAGTACTTC.

The gene calls are TRBV11-2 and TRBJ2-3; D is uncertain. The CDR3 has 15 residues. With 5 bases removed from V and 1 base from J, the gap between germline ends came to 13 bases. Germline assignment: CDR1 SGHAT and CDR2 FQNNGV. In DNA, the CDR3 is TGTGCCAGCAGCCCCCGCCCTGTACGCACAGATACGCAGTATTTT. It yields the protein CASSPRPVRTDTQYF.

This clonotype appeared a few times. This rearrangement joins TRBV14 to TRBJ2-1, with D unclear. The V end lost 3 bases, the J end lost 8 bases, and 11 bases lay between the germline ends. The germline CDR1 and CDR2 sequences are SGHDN and FVKESK. This CDR3 is built from 13 residues. CDR3 protein: CASSQNIVYEQFF. The CDR3 DNA reads as TGTGCCAGCAGCCAGAACATCGTCTATGAGCAGTTCTTC.

The J gene is TRBJ2-7, the V gene TRBV11-2; 8 bases line up with TRBD1. This CDR3 has 17 amino acids. CDR1 is SGHAT, CDR2 FQNNGV, per germline. Trimming cost V 5 bases and J 1 base; bases outside gene matches: 13. CDR3 coding DNA: TGTGCCAGCAGCCCACGGGACAGGATGATTGGGTCCTACGAGCAGTACTTC. Its protein product is CASSPRDRMIGSYEQYF.

This chain joins TRBV28 and TRBJ1-2; D call uncertain. In germline, CDR1 is MDHEN, CDR2 SYDVKM. The germline V and J ends were trimmed by 3 bases and 4 bases, with 9 bases remaining between them. The CDR3 sequence is 13 residues long. DNA for the CDR3: TGTGCCAGCAGTTTTAAGGGCACCTATGGCTACACCTTC. Its translation: CASSFKGTYGYTF.

The J gene is TRBJ2-5, the V gene TRBV10-3, with TRBD2 as a possible D gene (5 bases). V was cut by 2 bases and J by 4 bases, with 8 bases left in between. This CDR3 contains 13 residues. CDR1 and CDR2 (germline): ENHRY, SYGVKD. Here the CDR3 reads CAISEGLAETQYF. In DNA form, the CDR3 reads TGTGCCATCAGTGAGGGTCTAGCAGAGACCCAGTACTTC.